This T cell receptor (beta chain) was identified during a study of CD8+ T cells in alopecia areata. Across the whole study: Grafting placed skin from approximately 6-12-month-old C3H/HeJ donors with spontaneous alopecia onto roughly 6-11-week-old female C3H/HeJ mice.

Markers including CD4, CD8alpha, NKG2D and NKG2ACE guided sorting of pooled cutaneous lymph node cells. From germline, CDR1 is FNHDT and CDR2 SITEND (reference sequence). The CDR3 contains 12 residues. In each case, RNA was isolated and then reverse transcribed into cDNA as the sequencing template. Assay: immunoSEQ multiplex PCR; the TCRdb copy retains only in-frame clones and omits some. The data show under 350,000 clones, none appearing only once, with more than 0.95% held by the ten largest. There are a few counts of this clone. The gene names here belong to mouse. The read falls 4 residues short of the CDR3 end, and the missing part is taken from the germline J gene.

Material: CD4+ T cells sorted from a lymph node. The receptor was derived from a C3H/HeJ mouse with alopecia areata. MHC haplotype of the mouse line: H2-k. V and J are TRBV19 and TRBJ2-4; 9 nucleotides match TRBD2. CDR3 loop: CASRDWGNTLYF. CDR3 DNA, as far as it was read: TGTGCCAGCAGGGACTGGGGAAAC.